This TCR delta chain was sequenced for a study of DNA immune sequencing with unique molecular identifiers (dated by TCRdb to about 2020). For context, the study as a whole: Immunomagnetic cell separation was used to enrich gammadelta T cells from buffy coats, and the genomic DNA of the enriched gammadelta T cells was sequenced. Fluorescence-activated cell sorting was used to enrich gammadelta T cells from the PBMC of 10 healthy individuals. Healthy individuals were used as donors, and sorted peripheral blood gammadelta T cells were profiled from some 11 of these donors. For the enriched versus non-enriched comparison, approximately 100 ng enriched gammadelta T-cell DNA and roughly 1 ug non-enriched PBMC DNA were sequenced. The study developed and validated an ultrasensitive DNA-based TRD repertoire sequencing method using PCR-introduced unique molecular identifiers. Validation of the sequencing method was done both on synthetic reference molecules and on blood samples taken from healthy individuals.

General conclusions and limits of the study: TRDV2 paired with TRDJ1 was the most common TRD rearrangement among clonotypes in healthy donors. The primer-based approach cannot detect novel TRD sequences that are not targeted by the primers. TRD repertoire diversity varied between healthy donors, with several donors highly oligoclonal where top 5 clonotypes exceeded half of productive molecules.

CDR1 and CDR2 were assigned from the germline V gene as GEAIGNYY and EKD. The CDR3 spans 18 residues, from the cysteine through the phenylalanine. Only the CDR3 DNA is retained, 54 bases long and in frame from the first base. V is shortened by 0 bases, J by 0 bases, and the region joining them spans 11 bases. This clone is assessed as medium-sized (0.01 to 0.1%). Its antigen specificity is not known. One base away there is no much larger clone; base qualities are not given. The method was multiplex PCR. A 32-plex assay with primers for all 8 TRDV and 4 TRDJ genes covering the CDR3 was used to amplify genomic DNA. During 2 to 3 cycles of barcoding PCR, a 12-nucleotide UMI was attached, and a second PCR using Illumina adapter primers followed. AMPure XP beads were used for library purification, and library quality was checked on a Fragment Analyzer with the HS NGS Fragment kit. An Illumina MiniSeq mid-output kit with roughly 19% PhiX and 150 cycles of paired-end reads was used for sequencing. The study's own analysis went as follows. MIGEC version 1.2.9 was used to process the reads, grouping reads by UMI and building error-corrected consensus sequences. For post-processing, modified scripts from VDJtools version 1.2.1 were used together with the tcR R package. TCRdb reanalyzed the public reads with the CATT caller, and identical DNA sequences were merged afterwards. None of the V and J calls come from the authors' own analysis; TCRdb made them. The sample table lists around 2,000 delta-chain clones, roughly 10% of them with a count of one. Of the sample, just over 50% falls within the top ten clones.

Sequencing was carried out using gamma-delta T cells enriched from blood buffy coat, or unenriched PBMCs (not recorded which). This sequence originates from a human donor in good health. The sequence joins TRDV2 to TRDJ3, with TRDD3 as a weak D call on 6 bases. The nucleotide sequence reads TGTGCCTGTGACACCGGCTGGGGAAGCTCCTGGGACACCCGACAGATGTTTTTC. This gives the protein CACDTGWGSSWDTRQMFF.